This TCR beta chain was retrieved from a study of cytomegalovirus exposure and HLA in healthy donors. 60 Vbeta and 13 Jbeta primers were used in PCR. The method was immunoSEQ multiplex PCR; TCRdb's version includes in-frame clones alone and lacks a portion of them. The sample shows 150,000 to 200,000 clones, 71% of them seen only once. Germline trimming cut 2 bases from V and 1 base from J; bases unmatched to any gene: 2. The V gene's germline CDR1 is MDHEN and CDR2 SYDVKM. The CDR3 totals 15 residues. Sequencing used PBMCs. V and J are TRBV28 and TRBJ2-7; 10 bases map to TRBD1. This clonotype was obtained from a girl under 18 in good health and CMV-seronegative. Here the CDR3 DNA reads TGTGCCAGCAGTTTACCGGGACAGGGGTCCTACGAGCAGTACTTC. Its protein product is CASSLPGQGSYEQYF.